Shown below are 30 T cell receptor beta chains from a single sample sequenced in a study of cytomegalovirus exposure and HLA in healthy donors. Use of 60 Vbeta and 13 Jbeta primers characterized the PCR. This table comes from immunoSEQ multiplex PCR, and its TCRdb copy is limited to in-frame clones, with some not included. The table includes more than 150,000 clones, over 75% detected once. The sample was PBMCs. The source of these receptors is a man aged 50-60 years in good health and CMV-seronegative.

Comments on this clone: At one end, the junction sequence differs from germline, possibly due to a read error. This chain uses TRBV7-2 with TRBJ1-2; D is undetermined. Germline loops: CDR1 SGHTA, CDR2 FQGNSA. This CDR3 is built from 12 residues. The CDR3, as DNA: TGTGCCAGCAGCTCGACTGGAGGAGCGAGGAGCTTC. Amino acid sequence: CASSSTGGARSF.

The chain combines TRBV27 with TRBJ2-3, with D possibly matching TRBD2 (7 bases). Germline V gene lookup returns CDR1 MNHEY and CDR2 SMNVEV (reference sequence). The ends were cut back, 3 bases at V and 2 bases at J, with 12 bases in the middle. The CDR3 has 15 amino acids. CDR3 coding DNA: TGTGCCAGCAGTTTGTACGGGGGGCTCACAGATACGCAGTATTTT. This encodes CASSLYGGLTDTQYF.

This clone was observed a handful of times. The CDR3 protein is CASSSNPGNTIYF. CDR3 in DNA: TGTGCCAGCAGCTCTAATCCGGGAAACACCATATATTTT. This chain links TRBV5-4 with TRBJ1-3; no definite D call. This CDR3 spans 13 amino acids. Trimming pared 3 bases from V and 4 bases from J, leaving 8 bases between. From germline, CDR1 is SGHNT and CDR2 YYREEE (reference sequence).

The chain uses TRBV9 and TRBJ1-6; 9 positions match TRBD1. The V and J ends lost 5 bases and 16 bases, in that order; junction bases with no gene match: 7. This CDR3 spans 12 amino acids. Looked up from germline, CDR1 is SGDLS and CDR2 is YYNGEE. The CDR3 region has the DNA TGTGCCAGCAGGGCCGGGACAGGGCTGCTCCACTTT. This encodes CASRAGTGLLHF.

The rearrangement uses TRBV6-4 and TRBJ2-1; TRBD2 agrees at 11 bases. J was trimmed by 4 bases and V by 6 bases; bases with no gene match: 5. The CDR3 is 15 amino acids. Germline V gives CDR1 MRHNA, CDR2 SNTAGT. CDR3: CASSDGLAGYNEQFF. The DNA for the CDR3 is TGTGCCAGCAGCGACGGACTAGCGGGTTACAATGAGCAGTTCTTC.

This clone was counted a single time. This chain joins TRBV2 and TRBJ1-1, with D possibly TRBD1 on 5 matching bases. V was clipped by 10 bases and J by 8 bases, with 23 bases between them. The CDR3 runs 14 residues. Per germline, CDR1 SNHLY and CDR2 FYNNEI. The CDR3 spells CATSPPRVSGEAFF. The CDR3 nucleotides read TGTGCCACCTCACCACCCAGGGTTAGTGGCGAAGCTTTCTTT.

The rearrangement joins TRBV1 to TRBJ1-4. TRBV1 counts as a pseudogene. The CDR3 spans 15 residues. The chain's CDR3 is CTSSQDRRGNEKLFF. As DNA, the CDR3 is TGCACCAGCAGCCAAGATCGACGGGGAAATGAAAAACTGTTTTTT.

As to this clone: One junction end disagrees with the germline gene, perhaps due to a read error. The chain carries TRBV6-1 and TRBJ2-5; D remains ambiguous. Germline V gene data show CDR1 as MNHNS and CDR2 as SASEGT. The CDR3 has 14 residues. The CDR3 DNA is TGTGCCAGCAGGGAAGTCTTGAACGGGGAGACCCAGTACTTC. Amino acids: CASREVLNGETQYF.

The J gene is TRBJ1-5, the V gene TRBV27; a weak D match, TRBD1 (5 bases). V lost 6 bases and J lost 1, with 10 bases in between. The CDR3 is 14 amino acids. In germline, CDR1 is MNHEY, CDR2 SMNVEV (reference sequence). The CDR3 reads CASSRGRSNQPQHF. CDR3 nucleotides: TGTGCCAGCAGCCGGGGGAGGAGCAATCAGCCCCAGCATTTT.

The chain joins TRBV19 to TRBJ1-5; D gene unclear. Trimming pared 7 bases from V and 2 bases from J, leaving 12 bases between. The germline gives CDR1 LNHDA, CDR2 SQIVND (reference sequence). CDR3 length: 14 residues. The CDR3 region is CASTVGMGNQPQHF. The CDR3 DNA is TGTGCCAGTACCGTGGGCATGGGCAATCAGCCCCAGCATTTT.

This chain joins TRBV15 and TRBJ1-2, with D unclear. Germline V gene sequence: CDR1 LNHNV, CDR2 YYDKDF (reference sequence). The CDR3 consists of 18 residues. V was cut by 0 bases and J by 3 bases, with 20 bases left in between. The CDR3 region is CATSRDRSGPVNHYGYTF. The CDR3, as DNA: TGTGCCACCAGCAGAGATAGGAGCGGGCCAGTAAACCACTATGGCTACACCTTC.

The V call is TRBV7-2, the J call TRBJ2-1; 11 nucleotides match TRBD1. Per germline, CDR1 SGHTA and CDR2 FQGNSA. V shed 5 bases and J 9 bases; nucleotides not matched to a gene: 6. CDR3 length: 14 amino acids. The CDR3 nucleotides are TGTGCCAGCAGCCCGGACAGGGGGCTGGGTGAGCAGTTCTTC. It is translated as CASSPDRGLGEQFF.

About this clone: A junction boundary mismatches the germline segment, possibly from a read error. This rearrangement joins TRBV7-2 to TRBJ2-3, with D possibly being TRBD2 (6 bases). This CDR3 is built from 15 residues. Per germline, CDR1 SGHTA and CDR2 FQGNSA. The DNA for the CDR3 is TGTGCCAGCAGCCTAGCCGGACTAATCACAGATACGCAGTATTTT. As protein: CASSLAGLITDTQYF.

CDR3 in amino acids: CASSPGGNEQFF. Here the CDR3 DNA reads TGTGCCAGCAGCCCCGGGGGCAATGAGCAGTTCTTC. The chain has TRBV7-6 and TRBJ2-1, with D tentatively TRBD2 (6 bases). V was trimmed by 5 bases and J by 6 bases, leaving 8 bases between them. The CDR3 has 12 residues. CDR1 SGHVS and CDR2 FNYEAQ come from the germline V gene.

This clone appeared once. The chain is built from TRBV7-2 and TRBJ1-5, with D possibly being TRBD1 (5 bases). Trimming took 5 bases from V and 10 from J, leaving 15 bases between them. Germline CDR1 SGHTA, CDR2 FQGNSA. The CDR3 contains 13 residues. For the CDR3, the DNA is TGTGCCAGCAGCCCCCGGCAGGGCTTACCCCAGCATTTT. Protein product: CASSPRQGLPQHF.

This chain links TRBV6-5 with TRBJ1-6, with D possibly being TRBD1 (6 bases). This CDR3 is 14 amino acids long. Germline V gene sequence: CDR1 MNHEY, CDR2 SVGAGI. Trimming took off 6 bases at V and 7 bases at J, with 13 bases between the two ends. This CDR3 is CASSPDRTNSPLHF. The CDR3 bases are TGTGCCAGCAGCCCTGACAGGACGAATTCACCCCTCCACTTT.

This chain links TRBV27 with TRBJ2-2; TRBD1 matches 7 bases. The CDR3 covers 16 residues. Germline V lookup: CDR1 MNHEY, CDR2 SMNVEV (reference sequence). V shed 0 bases and J 4 bases; nucleotides not matched to a gene: 5. The CDR3 is CASSLSRQGATGELFF. The DNA of the CDR3 is TGTGCCAGCAGTTTATCGAGACAGGGTGCCACCGGGGAGCTGTTTTTT.

This chain links TRBV7-3 with TRBJ2-2; a weak D match, TRBD1 (6 bases). Trimming removed 5 bases at V and 5 bases at J, with 15 bases between. The CDR3 consists of 15 residues. Germline V gene lookup returns CDR1 SGHTA and CDR2 FQGTGA. CDR3 nucleotides: TGTGCCAGCAGCCACGGACAGAAGGGAACCGGGGAGCTGTTTTTT. This codes for CASSHGQKGTGELFF.

The V and J genes are TRBV4-3 and TRBJ1-4; D may be TRBD1 (5 bases). The CDR3 has 15 residues. Trimming took 0 bases from V and 8 from J, leaving 13 bases between them. Germline V gene data show CDR1 as LGHNA and CDR2 as YSLEER. The chain's CDR3 is CASSQDFRASEKLFF. The CDR3 coding sequence is TGCGCCAGCAGCCAAGATTTCAGGGCTTCGGAAAAACTGTTTTTT.

The CDR3: CASSVGPLPYEQYF. DNA for the CDR3: TGTGCCAGCAGTGTGGGCCCTCTCCCCTACGAGCAGTACTTC. The J gene is TRBJ2-7, the V gene TRBV27; D unresolved. Germline V gene sequence: CDR1 MNHEY, CDR2 SMNVEV (reference sequence). The CDR3 totals 14 residues. Trimming left V 5 bases short and J 2 bases short, with 13 bases between.

The V call is TRBV7-6, the J call TRBJ2-5; D is unclear. V lost 3 bases to trimming and J lost 3 bases, with 8 bases between them. Looked up from germline, CDR1 is SGHVS and CDR2 is FNYEAQ. This CDR3 contains 13 residues. Here the CDR3 DNA reads TGTGCCAGCAGCTTTGGCCGGGAAGAGACCCAGTACTTC. It specifies CASSFGREETQYF.

The gene calls are TRBV9 and TRBJ2-3; TRBD1 matches 9 bases. The CDR3 totals 16 residues. Germline CDR1 SGDLS, CDR2 YYNGEE. J was trimmed by 0 bases and V by 0 bases; bases with no gene match: 2. The CDR3 sequence is CASSVGDRVSTDTQYF. The CDR3 nucleotides are TGTGCCAGCAGCGTAGGGGACAGGGTAAGCACAGATACGCAGTATTTT.

This sequence joins TRBV6-5 and TRBJ1-5; D not certain. The germline V gene has CDR1 MNHEY and CDR2 SVGAGI. V lost 11 bases and J lost 7, with 15 bases in between. The CDR3 runs to 12 residues. CDR3 amino acids: CAAGGGVQPQHF. In nucleotides, the CDR3 is TGTGCCGCGGGTGGCGGAGTCCAGCCCCAGCATTTT.

The V and J genes are TRBV5-6 and TRBJ2-7; D is unresolved. Trimming left V 0 bases short and J 6 bases short, with 7 bases between. CDR3 length: 12 residues. CDR1 is SGHDT and CDR2 is YYEEEE in the germline V gene. The CDR3 DNA follows: TGTGCCAGCAGCTTGGCTCAGTCCGAGCAGTACTTC. Translating gives CASSLAQSEQYF.

The chain combines TRBV28 with TRBJ1-6, with TRBD1 as a possible D gene (5 bases). Trimming pared 4 bases from V and 12 bases from J, leaving 10 bases between. Germline V gives CDR1 MDHEN, CDR2 SYDVKM. The CDR3 has 12 residues. CDR3 region: CASSSQGIPLHF. CDR3 bases: TGTGCCAGCAGTTCCCAGGGAATACCCCTCCACTTT.

The chain combines TRBV4-3 with TRBJ1-2; D is perhaps TRBD1 (6 bases). From germline, CDR1 is LGHNA and CDR2 YSLEER. Trimming left V 3 bases short and J 4 bases short, with 12 bases between. The CDR3 contains 14 residues. The CDR3 loop is CASSQIQGRYGYTF. The CDR3 DNA reads TGCGCCAGCAGCCAGATACAGGGCCGCTATGGCTACACCTTC.

The V and J genes are TRBV4-3 and TRBJ1-1, with TRBD1 matching 7 bases. The trim removed 0 bases at V and 7 bases at J, leaving 11 bases unmatched. The CDR3 has 16 amino acids. CDR1 is LGHNA and CDR2 is YSLEER in the germline V gene. The CDR3 coding sequence is TGCGCCAGCAGCCAAGATTGGGCAGGGGGTAAAGGTGAAGCTTTCTTT. This codes for CASSQDWAGGKGEAFF.

The chain joins TRBV11-2 to TRBJ2-1, with a weak D call TRBD2 (5 bases). CDR3 length: 13 residues. Germline assignment: CDR1 SGHAT and CDR2 FQNNGV. The CDR3 sequence is CGSGEGAYNEQFF. The CDR3 DNA reads TGTGGATCCGGCGAGGGTGCCTACAATGAGCAGTTCTTC.

The chain uses TRBV12-5 and TRBJ1-4, with a weak D call TRBD1 (5 bases). The CDR3 has 16 residues. Per germline, CDR1 LGHNT and CDR2 FRNRAP. Trimming cost V 0 bases and J 7 bases, with 15 bases left between them. The CDR3 spells CASGLVRGGMGEKLFF. CDR3 in DNA: TGTGCTAGTGGTTTGGTACGCGGGGGAATGGGTGAAAAACTGTTTTTT.

The V gene is TRBV4-1, the J gene TRBJ2-5; maybe TRBD2 (6 bases). Trimming removed 1 base from V and 5 bases from J, with 11 bases in between. Per germline, CDR1 MGHRA and CDR2 YSYEKL. CDR3 length: 14 residues. CDR3 region: CASSQGRGRETQYF. The CDR3 nucleotides read TGCGCCAGCAGCCAAGGGCGGGGACGGGAGACCCAGTACTTC.